One sample yielded the 29 T cell receptor beta chains listed below, sequenced in a study of PD-1 blockade in classical Hodgkin lymphoma. Method: immunoSEQ multiplex PCR; TCRdb's copy keeps in-frame clones and lacks some. The sample holds some 17,000 clones, 80% to 95% seen once. Indicated time point: newly diagnosed, previously untreated cHL patient sample. The sequenced sample consisted of peripheral blood mononuclear cells (PBMCs). All receptors come from a human donor with classical Hodgkin lymphoma.

The count of this clone is one. The V gene is TRBV27, the J gene TRBJ2-5; 14 bases match TRBD2. J lost 2 bases, V lost 8 bases, and 4 bases had no gene match. This CDR3 comprises 15 residues. Germline loops: CDR1 MNHEY, CDR2 SMNVEV (reference sequence). CDR3 region: CASSRLAGGQETQYF. The CDR3 DNA sequence: TGTGCCAGCTCTAGACTAGCGGGAGGGCAAGAGACCCAGTACTTC.

The chain carries TRBV7-7 and TRBJ1-4; D gene unclear. CDR1 and CDR2 (germline): SSHAT, FNYEAQ (reference sequence). The CDR3 is 13 residues long. The V and J ends lost 8 bases and 4 bases respectively, with 11 bases between them. CDR3 protein: CASSNTLNEKLFF. CDR3 DNA sequence: TGTGCCAGCTCTAACACCCTTAATGAAAAACTGTTTTTT.

The V call is TRBV23-1, the J call TRBJ2-7; 9 nucleotides line up with TRBD1. TRBV23-1 is an open reading frame, and its role is uncertain. The V and J ends lost 6 bases and 4 bases, in that order; junction bases with no gene match: 10. CDR3 length equals 15 residues. CDR3 bases: TGCGCCAGCAGGCGAGGACAGGGGCTCTGGTACGAGCAGTACTTC. Its protein product is CASRRGQGLWYEQYF.

The rearrangement joins TRBV6-4 to TRBJ2-7; D might be TRBD1 (5 bases). Germline-derived CDR1 and CDR2 are MRHNA and SNTAGT. The germline V and J ends were trimmed by 0 bases and 1 base, with 10 bases remaining between them. The CDR3 is 15 residues long. The CDR3 loop reads CASSDSHTGSYEQYF. The CDR3 DNA reads as TGTGCCAGCAGTGACTCTCACACAGGTTCCTACGAGCAGTACTTC.

This sequence joins TRBV29-1 and TRBJ2-3; TRBD1 might be the D (6 bases). Germline CDR1 SQVTM, CDR2 ANQGSEA. The V end was cut by 3 bases, the J end by 3 bases, with 7 bases between. The CDR3 has 12 amino acids. The CDR3 DNA is TGCAGCGTTGACAGGGGAACAGATACGCAGTATTTT. Protein product: CSVDRGTDTQYF.

The gene calls are TRBV28 and TRBJ1-3, with no clear D. This CDR3 is 14 amino acids long. Germline CDR1 is MDHEN and CDR2 is SYDVKM. V gave up 5 bases and J gave up 4 bases, with 12 bases separating them. CDR3 nucleotides: TGTGCCAGCAGTCCCGTCCTGACCGGAAACACCATATATTTT. It specifies CASSPVLTGNTIYF.

This clone occurred a few times. The genes are TRBV25-1 and TRBJ2-2; D is uncertain. This CDR3 has 15 amino acids. Trimming took off 3 bases at V and 1 base at J, with 9 bases between the two ends. The germline V gene encodes CDR1 MGHDK and CDR2 SYGVNS. CDR3 sequence: CASSDHRQNTGELFF. The DNA for the CDR3 is TGTGCCAGCAGTGACCACAGACAGAACACCGGGGAGCTGTTTTTT.

The chain joins TRBV2 to TRBJ2-7; D ambiguous. Deletions cut 8 bases from V and 2 bases from J, with 13 bases between. The CDR3 has 13 residues. Germline V gives CDR1 SNHLY, CDR2 FYNNEI. CDR3 nucleotides: TGTGCCAGCTCCAAGTGGGAAGCCTACGAGCAGTACTTC. Its protein product is CASSKWEAYEQYF.

The chain links TRBV6-5 to TRBJ1-6; D gene uncertain. Between the trimmed V and J ends, which lost 0 bases and 10 bases, there was a span of 16 bases. CDR1 and CDR2 from the germline V gene are MNHEY and SVGAGI. This CDR3 has 16 amino acids. Here the CDR3 DNA reads TGTGCCAGCAGTTACTCGAGTTCATTGGCGTTCTCACCCCTCCACTTT. Protein: CASSYSSSLAFSPLHF.

The V and J genes are TRBV11-2 and TRBJ1-2; 11 nucleotides agree with TRBD1. The CDR3 contains 15 residues. Trimming at V came to 4 bases and at J to 3 bases, leaving 4 bases not matched to a gene. Germline values: CDR1 SGHAT, CDR2 FQNNGV. Written as DNA, the CDR3 is TGTGCCAGCAGCTCCCGGGACAGGGGGTACTATGGCTACACCTTC. It specifies CASSSRDRGYYGYTF.

The J gene is TRBJ1-5, the V gene TRBV19, with D maybe TRBD1 (5 bases). Trimming stripped 4 bases from V and 5 bases from J, with 15 bases between. This CDR3 has 15 residues. Looked up from germline, CDR1 is LNHDA and CDR2 is SQIVND (reference sequence). The DNA for the CDR3 is TGTGCCAGTAGTAGGGGGATCGCACAGGATCAGCCCCAGCATTTT. It specifies CASSRGIAQDQPQHF.

The CDR3 sequence is CASSLAGNGYTF. DNA for the CDR3: TGTGCCAGCAGCTTGGCAGGGAATGGCTACACCTTC. The rearrangement uses TRBV5-5 and TRBJ1-2; tentatively, D is TRBD1 (5 bases). Trimming cost V 0 bases and J 6 bases, with 6 bases left between them. The CDR3 totals 12 residues. The germline gives CDR1 SGHKS, CDR2 YYEKEE (reference sequence).

The V call is TRBV5-4, the J call TRBJ2-2; a weak D match, TRBD2 (6 bases). The CDR3 is made up of 15 amino acids. The ends were cut back, 4 bases at V and 8 bases at J, with 18 bases in the middle. Germline V lookup: CDR1 SGHNT, CDR2 YYREEE (reference sequence). CDR3 nucleotides: TGTGCCAGCAGCCCCGGAGGGCTAGCGATGGGGGAGCTGTTTTTT. Amino acid sequence: CASSPGGLAMGELFF.

The V gene is TRBV7-3, the J gene TRBJ2-1, with TRBD2 identical over 14 bases. CDR3 size: 13 residues. Germline V gene data show CDR1 as SGHTA and CDR2 as FQGTGA. The ends lost 5 bases at V and 13 bases at J; junction bases unmatched: 4. CDR3 region: CASSKGTSGSQFF. CDR3 sequence (DNA): TGTGCCAGCAGCAAAGGGACTAGCGGGAGTCAGTTCTTC.

The V call is TRBV19, the J call TRBJ2-1; 15 nucleotides agree with TRBD2. CDR3 length: 15 amino acids. Germline V gene lookup returns CDR1 LNHDA and CDR2 SQIVND (reference sequence). V lost 6 bases to trimming and J lost 7 bases; unmatched junction nucleotides: 4. This chain's CDR3 is CASSSGTSGRNEQFF. The CDR3 nucleotides read TGTGCCAGTAGCTCCGGGACTAGCGGGAGGAATGAGCAGTTCTTC.

The V call is TRBV4-1, the J call TRBJ2-3; D perhaps matches TRBD1 (6 bases). The CDR3 sequence is 16 residues long. Looked up from germline, CDR1 is MGHRA and CDR2 is YSYEKL. Between the trimmed V and J ends, which lost 0 bases and 3 bases, there was a span of 13 bases. The CDR3 loop is CASSQDANRETDTQYF. The CDR3 region has the DNA TGCGCCAGCAGCCAAGATGCGAACAGGGAAACAGATACGCAGTATTTT.

The genes are TRBV9 and TRBJ2-1; 12 bases are shared with TRBD2. The CDR3 spans 15 residues. The V gene's germline CDR1 is SGDLS and CDR2 YYNGEE. V lost 0 bases, J lost 7 bases, and 2 bases stayed unmatched. The CDR3 DNA sequence: TGTGCCAGCAGCGTAGGCCTAGCGGGAGGGAATGAGCAGTTCTTC. Its translation: CASSVGLAGGNEQFF.

Details on this clone: Different DNA sequences within this sample yield the same CDR3. The gene calls are TRBV28 and TRBJ1-2; D gene ambiguous. The CDR3 has 11 amino acids. CDR1 and CDR2 from the germline V gene are MDHEN and SYDVKM. V was clipped by 3 bases and J by 5 bases, with 4 bases between them. The CDR3 spells CASSLRYGYTF. CDR3 coding DNA: TGTGCCAGCAGTTTGAGATATGGCTACACCTTC.

The table lists this clone with a few counts. J is TRBJ2-6 and V is TRBV25-1, with 10 bases identical to TRBD1. This CDR3 has 16 amino acids. The junction had 7 bases not matched to a gene; V was cut back by 7 bases and J by 4 bases. Germline loops: CDR1 MGHDK, CDR2 SYGVNS. CDR3 nucleotides: TGTGCCAGCACGCCGGGACAGGGGACAGGGGCCAACGTCCTGACTTTC. Protein sequence: CASTPGQGTGANVLTF.

The chain combines TRBV5-1 with TRBJ2-7; 9 nucleotides line up with TRBD2. The CDR3 totals 16 residues. Germline values: CDR1 SGHRS, CDR2 YFSETQ. With V trimmed by 4 bases and J by 2 bases, 10 bases remained unmatched. Written as DNA, the CDR3 is TGCGCCAGCAGCCCCTTAGCGGGGGTGGCCACCTACGAGCAGTACTTC. Its translation: CASSPLAGVATYEQYF.

This chain joins TRBV10-3 and TRBJ2-3; the D is unclear. The germline V gene has CDR1 ENHRY and CDR2 SYGVKD. The CDR3 length is 15 residues. V was shortened by 2 bases and J by 0 bases, with 9 bases between the two germline ends. CDR3 coding DNA: TGTGCCATCAGTGAGAGGGCTATTAGCACAGATACGCAGTATTTT. Amino acids: CAISERAISTDTQYF.

V usage is TRBV4-1 and J usage is TRBJ1-2, with 12 bases identical to TRBD1. Per germline, CDR1 MGHRA and CDR2 YSYEKL. Trimming took 8 bases from V and 7 from J; bases not matched to a gene: 14. The CDR3 sequence is 16 residues long. The CDR3 coding sequence is TGCGCCAGCCGAAATCCGGGACAGGGGGCAAAGGGTGGCTACACCTTC. Translated: CASRNPGQGAKGGYTF.

This clone is deemed medium-sized. This sequence joins TRBV5-4 and TRBJ2-5; no firm D call. Trimming stripped 0 bases from V and 5 bases from J, with 5 bases between. There are 12 residues in the CDR3. Germline lookup yields CDR1 SGHNT and CDR2 YYREEE (reference sequence). CDR3 coding DNA: TGTGCCAGCAGCTTGGACGGGGAGACCCAGTACTTC. Protein sequence: CASSLDGETQYF.

V is TRBV5-8 and J is TRBJ2-7; D is possibly TRBD1 (6 bases). V lost 4 bases and J 3 bases, leaving 17 bases between the germline ends. The CDR3 extends over 15 amino acids. Germline CDR1 reads SGHTS; CDR2 reads YDEGEE. DNA for the CDR3: TGTGCCAGCAGCCCAGGGATCGGGACAATCTACGAGCAGTACTTC. Translated: CASSPGIGTIYEQYF.

A remark on this clone: The junction shows a germline mismatch at one end, possibly a read error. The J gene is TRBJ2-3, the V gene TRBV28; D might be TRBD2 (5 bases). Per germline, CDR1 MDHEN and CDR2 SYDVKM. The CDR3 has 14 residues. CDR3 sequence (DNA): TGTGCCAGCAGTCCCTCGGGTGGAGAGGGTGCTCCCCATTTT. This encodes CASSPSGGEGAPHF.

The CDR3 nucleotides read TGTGCCAGCTCACGGGGACGGCAAACAGGGACGGGTCAGCCCCAGCATTTT. Translating gives CASSRGRQTGTGQPQHF. The chain combines TRBV18 with TRBJ1-5, with D possibly TRBD1 on 6 matching bases. Germline assignment: CDR1 KGHSH and CDR2 LQKENI. This CDR3 spans 17 amino acids. Trimming cost V 4 bases and J 6 bases, with 22 bases left between them.

The V gene is TRBV6-6, the J gene TRBJ2-7; D is perhaps TRBD2 (6 bases). The CDR3 has 14 amino acids. Germline values: CDR1 MNHNY, CDR2 SVGAGI (reference sequence). The ends were cut back, 5 bases at V and 6 bases at J, with 17 bases in the middle. The CDR3 spells CASSPGLRDGEQYF. The CDR3 DNA is TGTGCCAGCAGTCCGGGACTCCGCGACGGCGAGCAGTACTTC.

The chain recombines TRBV6-1 with TRBJ1-4; TRBD1 agrees at 8 bases. The junction had 4 bases not matched to a gene; V was cut back by 7 bases and J by 0 bases. Germline CDR1 is MNHNS and CDR2 is SASEGT. This CDR3 is 15 amino acids long. The chain's CDR3 is CASITGGATNEKLFF. The DNA of the CDR3 is TGTGCCAGCATCACAGGGGGTGCAACTAATGAAAAACTGTTTTTT.

The chain combines TRBV19 with TRBJ2-1, with D possibly matching TRBD2 (6 bases). With 5 bases removed from V and 6 bases from J, the gap between germline ends came to 17 bases. Germline values: CDR1 LNHDA, CDR2 SQIVND (reference sequence). The CDR3 contains 15 residues. In nucleotides, the CDR3 is TGTGCCAGTAGTTCTCCGGGAGTTGAGAGCAATGAGCAGTTCTTC. As protein: CASSSPGVESNEQFF.